The rows below give T cell receptor beta chains drawn from one sample of a study of spatial heterogeneity in lung cancer. MiXCR was run by TCRdb on the 5' RACE reads, yielding one entry per CDR3 protein. This table has roughly 13,000 distinct CDR3 sequences, approximately 3.8% appearing once. This material consisted of PBMCs, taken at surgery. The receptors were gathered from a male donor with early-stage non-small cell lung cancer. Each CDR3 is given with its conserved first and last residue. A D gene is named only where the DNA matches it firmly. Rows may omit the clone size; those that give it use once, few, many or a size class.

TRBV2	.	many	TRBJ1-3	CASLPDSGNTIYF	TGTGCCAGCCTCCCTGACTCTGGAAACACCATATATTTT
TRBV6-2/TRBV6-3	TRBD2	many	TRBJ2-6	CASSLAGSSGANVLTF	TGTGCCAGCAGTCTAGCGGGAAGCTCTGGGGCCAACGTCCTGACTTTC
TRBV19	.	many	TRBJ2-2	CASSIWGGNTGELFF	TGTGCCAGTAGTATTTGGGGAGGGAACACCGGGGAGCTGTTTTTT
TRBV10-3	TRBD2	few	TRBJ2-2	CAIMALRGTSGRDTGELFF	TGTGCCATCATGGCCCTCCGGGGGACTAGCGGGAGGGACACCGGGGAGCTGTTTTTT
TRBV5-6	.	many	TRBJ2-2	CASSLDGGYTGELFF	TGTGCCAGCAGCTTGGATGGTGGTTACACCGGGGAGCTGTTTTTT
TRBV2	.	many	TRBJ1-5	CASSGRSTANQPQHF	TGTGCCAGCAGTGGCCGTAGCACCGCCAATCAGCCCCAGCATTTT
TRBV10-1	.	many	TRBJ1-1	CASSESAGTASFIGAFF	TGCGCCAGCAGTGAGTCGGCCGGGACGGCGTCCTTTATAGGAGCTTTCTTT
TRBV28	.	many	TRBJ2-4	CASSSGGSKNIQYF	TGTGCCAGCAGTTCCGGGGGATCCAAAAACATTCAGTACTTC
TRBV6-5	.	many	TRBJ1-2	CASSRDKGSYTF	TGTGCCAGCAGTCGGGACAAGGGGAGCTACACCTTC
TRBV28	TRBD1	medium-sized	TRBJ1-5	CASRPAGAGGAGQPQHF	TGTGCCAGCAGGCCGGCAGGAGCAGGGGGCGCGGGTCAGCCCCAGCATTTT
TRBV7-9	.	.	TRBJ2-3	CASIPREFTDTQYF	TGTGCCAGCATCCCCCGGGAGTTCACAGATACGCAGTATTTT
TRBV10-2	.	.	TRBJ1-5	CASSLAGSNQPQHF	TGCGCCAGCAGTCTGGCGGGGAGCAATCAGCCCCAGCATTTT
TRBV6-6	.	many	TRBJ1-1	CASSYPELGATEAFF	TGTGCCAGCAGTTATCCCGAACTGGGGGCCACTGAAGCTTTCTTT
TRBV28	TRBD1	many	TRBJ2-2	CASREPGQGPTNTGELFF	TGTGCCAGCAGGGAACCGGGACAGGGACCTACGAACACCGGGGAGCTGTTTTTT
TRBV27	.	many	TRBJ2-2	CASSFPEWTGELFF	TGTGCCAGCAGTTTCCCGGAGTGGACCGGGGAGCTGTTTTTT
TRBV20-1	TRBD2	medium-sized	TRBJ2-1	CSARLGTSARRDNEQFF	TGCAGTGCTAGGCTTGGGACTAGCGCCCGGAGGGACAATGAGCAGTTCTTC
TRBV2	.	many	TRBJ1-5	CASSRAQGNGNQPQHF	TGTGCCAGCAGTCGAGCCCAGGGGAATGGGAATCAGCCCCAGCATTTT
TRBV10-3	.	many	TRBJ2-7	CAIRVARTTTYEQYF	TGTGCCATCAGGGTCGCGCGGACTACCACCTACGAGCAGTACTTC
TRBV5-5	.	many	TRBJ2-7	CASSQVATLAYEQYF	TGTGCCAGCAGCCAGGTGGCAACCCTGGCCTACGAGCAGTACTTC
TRBV4-3	.	many	TRBJ2-3	CASSQESKEVSTDTQYF	TGCGCCAGCAGCCAAGAGTCCAAGGAGGTTAGCACAGATACGCAGTATTTT
TRBV7-7	TRBD2	many	TRBJ2-3	CASSYSGADTQYF	TGTGCTAGCAGCTACAGCGGGGCAGATACGCAGTATTTT
TRBV20-1	TRBD2	many	TRBJ2-7	CSAGDSGTRGEQYF	TGCAGTGCGGGAGATAGCGGGACGAGGGGCGAGCAGTACTTC
TRBV7-2	TRBD1	many	TRBJ1-5	CASSLDAGGHQPQHF	TGTGCCAGCAGCTTAGACGCAGGGGGTCATCAGCCCCAGCATTTT
TRBV11-2	TRBD2	many	TRBJ2-7	CASSFPGLAGAHRYEQYF	TGTGCCAGCAGCTTTCCGGGACTAGCGGGAGCCCACCGCTACGAGCAGTACTTC
TRBV28	TRBD1	many	TRBJ1-6	CASSSGQGDNSPLHF	TGTGCCAGCAGTAGCGGACAGGGGGATAATTCACCCCTCCACTTT
TRBV3-1	TRBD2	many	TRBJ2-1	CASSQEFSLAGADEQFF	TGTGCCAGCAGCCAAGAGTTCTCCTTAGCGGGAGCGGATGAGCAGTTCTTC
TRBV20-1	.	many	TRBJ1-4	CSASSGGNEKLFF	TGCAGTGCTAGCTCCGGGGGCAATGAAAAACTGTTTTTT
TRBV28	TRBD1	many	TRBJ2-1	CASFGTGGYNEQFF	TGTGCCAGCTTTGGGACAGGGGGCTACAATGAGCAGTTCTTC
TRBV7-8	TRBD2	.	TRBJ2-3	CASSPRTSGLNTDTQYF	TGTGCCAGCAGCCCGAGGACTAGCGGCCTTAACACAGATACGCAGTATTTT
TRBV29-1	.	many	TRBJ2-3	CSVESRGADTQYF	TGCAGCGTTGAAAGCCGAGGCGCAGATACGCAGTATTTT
TRBV4-1	.	many	TRBJ2-1	CASSQVLGGCCEGLLASAEGHF	TGCGCCAGCAGCCAAGTACTTGGTGGGTGTTGTGAGGGGCTTCTTGCCTCCGCGGAGGGGCATTTC
TRBV20-1	TRBD2	many	TRBJ2-1	CSAIGSLAGIYNEQFF	TGCAGTGCTATAGGGTCACTAGCGGGGATTTACAATGAGCAGTTCTTC
TRBV20-1	.	many	TRBJ2-1	CSARDGGGGGSYNEQFF	TGCAGTGCTAGGGATGGAGGCGGAGGTGGGTCCTACAATGAGCAGTTCTTC
TRBV10-3	.	many	TRBJ1-2	CAISEFTQTGPGYGYTF	TGTGCCATCAGTGAGTTTACACAGACCGGACCAGGCTATGGCTACACCTTC
TRBV7-2	.	many	TRBJ1-5	CASSPYQGNQPQHF	TGTGCCAGCAGCCCGTACCAGGGCAATCAGCCCCAGCATTTT
TRBV20-1	TRBD2	many	TRBJ2-3	CSARDQWTSGTDTQYF	TGCAGTGCTCGGGACCAGTGGACTAGCGGCACAGATACGCAGTATTTT
TRBV3-1	.	once	TRBJ2-7	CASSPGGFPSYEQYF	TGTGCCAGCAGCCCCGGTGGATTCCCCTCCTACGAGCAGTACTTC
TRBV28	TRBD1	few	TRBJ2-5	CASSLADSNRGAQYF	TGTGCCAGCAGTTTAGCCGACTCTAACAGGGGGGCCCAGTACTTC
TRBV7-9	.	many	TRBJ2-5	CASSPDLFQETQYF	TGTGCCAGCAGCCCAGACCTATTCCAAGAGACCCAGTACTTC
TRBV15	.	many	TRBJ2-5	CATSGWDGKAQETQYF	TGTGCCACCAGCGGGTGGGACGGAAAAGCACAAGAGACCCAGTACTTC
TRBV12-3/TRBV12-4	.	.	TRBJ2-3	CASSLAPRTDTQYF	TGTGCCAGCAGTTTAGCGCCCCGGACAGATACGCAGTATTTT
TRBV7-8	.	many	TRBJ2-5	CASSLDREGTQYF	TGTGCCAGCAGCTTAGACAGGGAGGGGACCCAGTACTTC
TRBV18	.	.	TRBJ1-6	CASSPQGQNSPLHF	TGTGCCAGCTCACCACAGGGGCAAAATTCACCCCTCCACTTT
TRBV7-3	TRBD2	many	TRBJ2-2	CASSPRRESTGELFF	TGTGCCAGCAGCCCTCGGCGGGAGTCCACCGGGGAGCTGTTTTTT
TRBV28	TRBD1	medium-sized	TRBJ2-7	CASSFGLGGQGNQRQYF	TGTGCCAGCAGTTTTGGTCTCGGGGGACAGGGGAACCAGAGGCAGTACTTC
TRBV28	TRBD2	many	TRBJ2-1	CASSSPLAGAGDEQFF	TGTGCCAGCAGTTCCCCACTAGCGGGAGCTGGTGATGAGCAGTTCTTC
TRBV18	TRBD2	many	TRBJ2-3	CASSPPGLAGGDTQYF	TGTGCCAGCTCACCCCCCGGACTAGCGGGAGGGGATACGCAGTATTTT
TRBV6-5	.	.	TRBJ2-2	CASSRPDTGELFF	TGTGCCAGCAGCCGCCCAGACACCGGGGAGCTGTTTTTT
TRBV20-1	.	many	TRBJ2-7	CSATRDGRGSYEQYF	TGCAGTGCGACCCGGGACGGAAGGGGTTCGTACGAGCAGTACTTC
TRBV6-5	TRBD2	many	TRBJ2-7	CASTQASGRAQRGEQYF	TGTGCCAGCACCCAGGCCAGCGGGAGGGCCCAACGGGGCGAGCAGTACTTC
TRBV6-5	.	.	TRBJ2-7	CASSYTAPTVEQYF	TGTGCCAGCAGTTACACGGCCCCAACGGTCGAGCAGTACTTC
TRBV5-1	.	many	TRBJ2-3	CASSSQGSTDTQYF	TGCGCCAGCAGCTCCCAGGGGTCCACAGATACGCAGTATTTT
TRBV10-2	.	many	TRBJ1-2	CASTGGVDGYTF	TGCGCCAGCACGGGAGGTGTTGATGGCTACACCTTC
TRBV5-4	TRBD1	many	TRBJ2-2	CASSRDRATTGELFF	TGTGCCAGCAGCCGGGACAGGGCAACAACCGGGGAGCTGTTTTTT
TRBV24-1	.	many	TRBJ2-1	CATSDPDSEQFF	TGTGCCACCAGTGACCCCGACTCCGAGCAGTTCTTC